This TCR beta chain appears in the sequencing data of a study of graft-versus-host responses after intestinal transplantation. Germline V gene sequence: CDR1 SEHNR, CDR2 FQNEAQ (reference sequence). This CDR3 comprises 15 residues. The V end was cut by 5 bases, the J end by 8 bases, with 19 bases between. Measured with immunoSEQ multiplex PCR; TCRdb has only the in-frame clones, and not every one. The sample includes 20,000 to 25,000 clones, 30% to 40% of them seen just once. There were about 200,000 CFSE-labeled responder cells plated together with about 200,000 irradiated, violet-dye-labeled stimulator cells. Proliferating CFSE-low CD3+CD4+ and CD3+CD8+ responders were sorted post-reaction.

Sequenced material: alloreactive CD8+ T cells from a mixed lymphocyte reaction culture, taken before intestinal transplant. Subset noted: CFSE-low proliferating T cells sorted from approximately six-day pre-transplant mixed lymphocyte reaction (GvH or HvG direction). The V gene is TRBV7-9, the J gene TRBJ1-3; weak D call: TRBD1 (6 bases). This TCR came from a human patient who received an intestinal transplant. CDR3 region: CASSPQGISVDTIYF. The DNA of the CDR3 is TGTGCCAGCAGCCCGCAGGGGATATCGGTGGACACCATATATTTT.